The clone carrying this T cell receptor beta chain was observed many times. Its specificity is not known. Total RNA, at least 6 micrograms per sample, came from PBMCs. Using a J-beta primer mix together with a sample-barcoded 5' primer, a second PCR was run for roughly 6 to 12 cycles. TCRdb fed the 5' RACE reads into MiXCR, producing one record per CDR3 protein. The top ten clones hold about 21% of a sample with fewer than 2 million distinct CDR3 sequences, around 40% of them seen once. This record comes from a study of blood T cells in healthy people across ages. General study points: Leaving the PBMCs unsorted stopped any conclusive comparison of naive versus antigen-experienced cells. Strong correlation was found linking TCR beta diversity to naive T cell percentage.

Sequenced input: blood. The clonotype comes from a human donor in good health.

CDR3 sequence: CASSPSMNTEAFF. As DNA, the CDR3 is TGTGCCAGCTCACCCAGCATGAACACTGAAGCTTTCTTT. This chain uses TRBV2 with TRBJ1-1, with no clear D. The CDR3 is 13 amino acids. V was cut by 8 bases and J by 0 bases, with 10 bases left in between. Per the germline V gene, CDR1 is SNHLY and CDR2 is FYNNEI. The entire variable domain, with the rest obtained from reference TRBV2 and TRBJ1-1, is as follows: EPEVTQTPSHQVTQMGQEVILRCVPISNHLYFYWYRQILGQKVEFLVSFYNNEISEKSEIFDDQFSVERPDGSNFTLKIRSTKLEDSAMYFCASSPSMNTEAFFGQGTRLTVV.